The rows below give T cell receptor beta chains drawn from one sample of a study of blood T cells in healthy people across ages. One entry per CDR3 protein, called by TCRdb with MiXCR from the 5' RACE reads. The repertoire consists of fewer than 1 million distinct CDR3 sequences, with around 43% occurring once and the leading ten covering about 21%. The specimen was blood. The receptors derive from a man between 60 and 75 years old in good health. The CDR3 runs from the conserved cysteine through the conserved F or W.

>TRBV18
CASSGTLHDFSPYEQYF
>TRBV20-1
CSAREQRLTEAFF
>TRBV21-1
CASGPIPTGRLSYEQYF
>TRBV14
CASSQALAGLHNEQFF
>TRBV7-9
CASSLGSAPNYGYTF
>TRBV5-1
CASSKTSGIPYEQYF
>TRBV19
CASSIVEADGYTF
>TRBV11-2
CASSLEPGGGPSSYNEQFF
>TRBV7-9
CASSLIGGEQFF
>TRBV11-2
CASSQGTGGPTGELFF
>TRBV9
CASSPTGGETQYF
>TRBV20-1
CSATIPDRGEQFF
>TRBV12-3/TRBV12-4
CASSPIGYEQYF
>TRBV7-2
CASRIGGGGYNEQFF
>TRBV20-1
CSARDGGRDEQFF
>TRBV27
CASSVQVNQPQHF
>TRBV15
CATSTVFVGSETQYF
>TRBV28
CASRGGLALETQYF
>TRBV7-8
CASSRAWPGQGRHGYTF
>TRBV6-1
CASTIRGGSSYNEQFF
>TRBV7-6
CASSPAGSSPFTYRDRGSEQYF
>TRBV20-1
CSASPGTGINEAFF
>TRBV5-4
CASNQGQHAETQYF
>TRBV7-2
CASSFRFVPGTEAFF
>TRBV20-1
CSARVLGGTYNEQFF
>TRBV28
CASSIRQGGGYTF
>TRBV11-2
CASSLEGLGQFF
>TRBV18
CASSPAGTGSYEQYF
>TRBV27
CASSSRTAKNTEAFF
>TRBV27
CASSSPRDAYNEQFF
>TRBV6-2/TRBV6-3
CASSYLGTGDDTQYF
>TRBV28
CASMAPGSDTQYF
>TRBV7-9
CASGPLGYEKLFF
>TRBV10-1
CASSPGPGENTQYF
>TRBV7-8
CASSSDVADQPQHF
>TRBV20-1
CSATSGTGKETQYF
>TRBV20-1
CSARVGGSGQGYEQYF
>TRBV15
CATSLYEQYF
>TRBV30
CAWMEGNEQYF
>TRBV30
CAWSGGYEQYF
>TRBV6-6
CASSYWDGPQETQYF
>TRBV9
CASSFGSYNEQYF
>TRBV2
CASSEGVAKNIQYF
>TRBV6-2/TRBV6-3
CASSKRDTRWGQYF
>TRBV6-1
CASSEVALSNQPQHF
>TRBV5-1
CASSSHLLLAGDSSYNEQFF
>TRBV20-1
CSGSSGGANNEQFF
>TRBV6-2/TRBV6-3
CASSYPLAGGKETQYF
>TRBV18
CASSPGSVGYTF
>TRBV9
CASSVERENSPLHF
>TRBV5-1
CASSLTQLNTGELFF
>TRBV6-5
CAVQVTGAGLNYEQYF
>TRBV4-3
CASSLRGTGGYNEKLFF